This is a list of T cell receptor beta chains from one sample in a study of T-cell reconstitution after alpha-beta-depleted transplantation in children. TCRdb re-called the PCR reads with MiXCR, one entry per CDR3 protein. This sample carries 25,000 to 30,000 distinct CDR3 sequences, roughly a sixth of them seen once, and the ten largest clones take 35%. This specimen consisted of PBMCs, mostly from graft donor cells, obtained 60 days after TCRalphabeta/CD19-depleted stem cell transplant. Receptors originate from a male patient aged 2-15 years who had a stem cell transplant for acute lymphoblastic leukemia, so the T cells may come from the graft donor. CDR3s include the opening cysteine and the closing phenylalanine or tryptophan. The D gene is left open where the match is weak. Expanded clones are given a class, and other clones once, few, many or no size at all.

D gene	clone size	V gene	J gene	CDR3 protein	CDR3 DNA
-	many	TRBV20-1	TRBJ2-5	CSAGGPNRAVETQYF	TGCAGTGCTGGTGGTCCCAACAGGGCGGTAGAGACCCAGTACTTC
-	-	TRBV28	TRBJ1-2	CASASYGYTF	TGTGCCAGCGCATCCTATGGCTACACCTTC
TRBD1	few	TRBV5-6	TRBJ2-7	CANPWRDRASYEQYF	TGTGCCAACCCCTGGAGGGACAGGGCGTCCTACGAGCAGTACTTC
-	-	TRBV5-1	TRBJ1-2	CASRLDPNYGYTF	TGCGCCAGCAGGTTAGACCCCAACTATGGCTACACCTTC
-	-	TRBV14	TRBJ2-1	CASSPQVPFNEQFF	TGTGCCAGCAGTCCCCAGGTTCCTTTTAATGAGCAGTTCTTC
TRBD1	few	TRBV5-6	TRBJ2-5	CASSLAGTGARETQYF	TGTGCCAGCAGCTTGGCCGGGACAGGGGCCCGAGAGACCCAGTACTTC
TRBD2	few	TRBV7-9	TRBJ2-1	CASSLLAGDNEQFF	TGTGCCAGCAGCTTACTAGCGGGAGACAATGAGCAGTTCTTC
TRBD1	-	TRBV6-5	TRBJ2-7	CASSYSRPGTGGEQYF	TGTGCCAGCAGTTACTCGAGACCCGGGACAGGGGGCGAGCAGTACTTC
TRBD1	-	TRBV20-1	TRBJ1-5	CSAARSLGQYSNQPQHF	TGCAGTGCCGCTAGGAGCCTGGGACAGTATAGCAATCAGCCCCAGCATTTT
-	few	TRBV18	TRBJ1-1	CASSPLEANTEAFF	TGTGCCAGCTCACCACTAGAGGCGAACACTGAAGCTTTCTTT
TRBD1	-	TRBV18	TRBJ1-1	CASSPRAAGGRTEAFF	TGTGCCAGCTCACCACGTGCCGCAGGGGGCAGGACTGAAGCTTTCTTT
TRBD1	few	TRBV4-2	TRBJ2-3	CASSPSRTGLDVSTDTQYF	TGTGCCAGCAGCCCTTCAAGGACAGGCTTGGACGTCAGCACAGATACGCAGTATTTT
-	medium-sized	TRBV20-1	TRBJ1-4	CSNLGPGDEKLFF	TGCAGTAATCTCGGGCCTGGTGATGAAAAACTGTTTTTT
TRBD2	few	TRBV20-1	TRBJ2-5	CSASPTSGRVYQETQYF	TGCAGTGCTAGCCCGACTAGCGGGAGAGTGTACCAAGAGACCCAGTACTTC
-	few	TRBV2	TRBJ2-3	CASTATSTDTQYF	TGTGCCAGCACAGCTACTAGCACAGATACGCAGTATTTT